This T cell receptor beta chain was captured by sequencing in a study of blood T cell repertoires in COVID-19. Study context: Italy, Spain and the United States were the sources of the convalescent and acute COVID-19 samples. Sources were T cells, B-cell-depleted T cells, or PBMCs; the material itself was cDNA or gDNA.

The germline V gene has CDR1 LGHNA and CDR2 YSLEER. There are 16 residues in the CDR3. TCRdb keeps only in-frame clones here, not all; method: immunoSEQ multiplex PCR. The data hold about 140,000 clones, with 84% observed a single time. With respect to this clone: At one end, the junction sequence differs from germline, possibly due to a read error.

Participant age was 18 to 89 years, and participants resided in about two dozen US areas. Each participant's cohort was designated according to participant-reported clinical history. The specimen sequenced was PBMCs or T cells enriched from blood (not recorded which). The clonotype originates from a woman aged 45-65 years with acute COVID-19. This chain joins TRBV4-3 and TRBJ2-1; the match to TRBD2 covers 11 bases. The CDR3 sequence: CASRQERLAGYNEQFF. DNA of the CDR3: TGCGCCAGCAGACAAGAACGACTAGCGGGGTACAATGAGCAGTTCTTC.